The entry below gives a single T cell receptor (beta chain) sequence along with its context. Its antigen remains unknown. TCRdb's table, derived via immunoSEQ multiplex PCR, lists solely in-frame clones and lacks some. The table lists some 200,000 clones, 70% to 90% of them singletons. The data were taken from a study of T cell responses to AZD1222 COVID-19 vaccine. Whole-study results and caveats: Increases in Spike-specific TCR breadth and depth were seen after two AZD1222 doses. In a largely white British group with more females than males, clonal diversity was possibly underestimated. At 160-218 and 743-854, vaccine-associated CD4 TCRs were dominant, and they spanned spike.

J was trimmed by 6 bases and V by 6 bases; bases with no gene match: 4. The CDR3 runs to 13 residues. Germline V gene sequence: CDR1 MNHEY, CDR2 SVGAGI. The source material was peripheral blood, sampled 28 days after the second AZD1222 dose. This chain joins TRBV6-5 and TRBJ2-2; 7 nucleotides match TRBD2. The receptor comes from an adult who received the AZD1222 COVID-19 vaccine. CDR3 sequence (DNA): TGTGCCAGCAGCAGCGGGACCCCCGGGGAGCTGTTTTTT. Translated: CASSSGTPGELFF.